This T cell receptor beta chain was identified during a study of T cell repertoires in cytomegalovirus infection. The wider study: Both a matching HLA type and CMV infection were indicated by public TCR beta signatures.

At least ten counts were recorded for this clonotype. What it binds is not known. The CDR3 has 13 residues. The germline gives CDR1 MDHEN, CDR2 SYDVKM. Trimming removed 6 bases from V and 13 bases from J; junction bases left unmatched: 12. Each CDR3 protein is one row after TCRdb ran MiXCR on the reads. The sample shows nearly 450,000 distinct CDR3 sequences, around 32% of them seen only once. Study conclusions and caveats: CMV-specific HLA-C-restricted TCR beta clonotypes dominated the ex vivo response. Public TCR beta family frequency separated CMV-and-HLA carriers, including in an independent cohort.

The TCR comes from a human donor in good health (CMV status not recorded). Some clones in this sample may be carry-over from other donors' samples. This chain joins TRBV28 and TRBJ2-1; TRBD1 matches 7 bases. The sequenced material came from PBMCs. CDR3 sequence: CASSLTYGTAQFF. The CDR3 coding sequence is TGTGCCAGCAGCTTAACCTATGGGACAGCACAGTTCTTC.